The 17 T cell receptor beta chains below come from one sample, sequenced in a study of T-cell reconstitution after alpha-beta-depleted transplantation in children. Unique molecular identifiers were built into the TCRbeta library. TCRdb independently ran MiXCR on the PCR reads; one entry per CDR3 protein. The table shows roughly 220,000 distinct CDR3 sequences, with 9.7% occurring only once. This sample comprised PBMCs from the stem cell graft donor, obtained from the stem cell graft. All receptors come from a human donor who donated a stem cell graft to a child with SCID.

The table lists this clonotype with many counts. The DNA of the CDR3 is TGTGCCAGCAAGCGGCGGACCTCTGGAAACACCATATATTTT. Residues: CASKRRTSGNTIYF. J is TRBJ1-3 and V is TRBV5-6; D gene unclear. The length of the CDR3 is 14 residues. Germline V lookup: CDR1 SGHDT, CDR2 YYEEEE. Trimming stripped 6 bases from V and 0 bases from J, with 10 bases between.

This clonotype has a count of ten or more. This sequence joins TRBV6-5 and TRBJ2-3, with a weak D call TRBD2 (7 bases). The CDR3 is 17 amino acids. Germline V gene data show CDR1 as MNHEY and CDR2 as SVGAGI. The ends were cut back, 0 bases at V and 4 bases at J, with 17 bases in the middle. The CDR3 region is CASSYSALGGGADTQYF. The CDR3 coding sequence is TGTGCCAGCAGTTACTCCGCACTGGGCGGGGGCGCAGATACGCAGTATTTT.

This clonotype was found many times. V gene TRBV20-1 combines with J gene TRBJ2-7, with 7 bases matching TRBD1. Per the germline V gene, CDR1 is DFQATT and CDR2 is SNEGSKA (reference sequence). Trimming cost V 1 base and J 0 bases; bases outside gene matches: 9. The CDR3 runs to 16 residues. Written as DNA, the CDR3 is TGCAGTGCTAGAGCTAGCACAGGGGATAGCTCCTACGAGCAGTACTTC. It yields the protein CSARASTGDSSYEQYF.

This clonotype was observed many times. The chain has TRBV7-2 and TRBJ2-3; TRBD2 matches at 8 bases. Germline V gene data show CDR1 as SGHTA and CDR2 as FQGNSA. The CDR3 is 16 amino acids. V lost 1 base, J lost 8 bases, and 11 bases stayed unmatched. CDR3 region: CASSLGRGARAGTQYF. The CDR3 DNA follows: TGTGCCAGCAGCTTAGGGCGGGGGGCCAGGGCTGGTACGCAGTATTTT.

The rearrangement links TRBV7-6 to TRBJ2-2, with a tentative D call TRBD1 (5 bases). The CDR3 contains 13 residues. CDR1 is SGHVS, CDR2 FNYEAQ, per germline. Trimming took off 5 bases at V and 7 bases at J, with 11 bases between the two ends. The CDR3 loop reads CASSDQGGGELFF. Here the CDR3 DNA reads TGTGCCAGCAGCGATCAGGGTGGCGGGGAGCTGTTTTTT. The entire variable domain, with the rest obtained from reference TRBV7-6 and TRBJ2-2, is as follows: GAGVSQSPRYKVTKRGQDVALRCDPISGHVSLYWYRQALGQGPEFLTYFNYEAQQDKSGLPNDRFSAERPEGSISTLTIQRTEQRDSAMYRCASSDQGGGELFFGEGSRLTVL.

This clonotype has a count of ten or more. This rearrangement joins TRBV27 to TRBJ2-1, with 7 bases matching TRBD1. Looked up from germline, CDR1 is MNHEY and CDR2 is SMNVEV (reference sequence). The CDR3 spans 17 residues. With V trimmed by 5 bases and J by 0 bases, 10 bases remained unmatched. CDR3 coding DNA: TGTGCCAGCAGTCGAAAGGACAGGTCGAACTCCTACAATGAGCAGTTCTTC. Amino acids: CASSRKDRSNSYNEQFF.

This clonotype has only a few counts. This CDR3 reads CASSDGTADQPQHF. The DNA for the CDR3 is TGTGCCAGCAGTGACGGGACAGCCGATCAGCCCCAGCATTTT. The rearrangement joins TRBV25-1 to TRBJ1-5; 7 positions match TRBD1. V shed 3 bases and J 5 bases; nucleotides not matched to a gene: 4. Germline V lookup: CDR1 MGHDK, CDR2 SYGVNS. CDR3 length equals 14 residues.

This clonotype was seen many times. The V call is TRBV15, the J call TRBJ2-5; 14 nucleotides line up with TRBD2. This CDR3 is built from 18 residues. Germline CDR1 LNHNV, CDR2 YYDKDF (reference sequence). The V and J ends lost 1 base and 4 bases, in that order; junction bases with no gene match: 8. The CDR3 here is CATSRVGGTSGGIETQYF. DNA for the CDR3: TGTGCCACCAGCAGAGTCGGTGGGACTAGCGGGGGTATAGAGACCCAGTACTTC.

This clonotype was found many times. This chain links TRBV6-5 with TRBJ1-6; 7 positions agree with TRBD1. The junction had 7 bases not matched to a gene; V was cut back by 0 bases and J by 8 bases. From germline, CDR1 is MNHEY and CDR2 SVGAGI. The CDR3 has 16 amino acids. The CDR3 region has the DNA TGTGCCAGCAGTTACTCCGAGACAGGGTTGGATTCACCCCTCCACTTT. It translates to CASSYSETGLDSPLHF.

This clonotype was counted ten times or more. This chain links TRBV20-1 with TRBJ1-2; D remains ambiguous. Trimming shortened V by 7 bases and J by 4 bases, and 10 bases separated the two germline ends. Per germline, CDR1 DFQATT and CDR2 SNEGSKA (reference sequence). The CDR3 runs 11 residues. The CDR3 DNA follows: TGCAGTGGCTCGTTACCCTATGGCTACACCTTC. Its protein is CSGSLPYGYTF.

This clonotype occurred many times. CDR3 residues: CASSLSSLEGPTASTNEKLFF. In DNA, the CDR3 is TGTGCCAGCAGCTTGTCAAGTTTGGAGGGCCCAACTGCCTCAACTAATGAAAAACTGTTTTTT. This chain uses TRBV5-5 with TRBJ1-4, with unresolved D. V was cut by 1 base and J by 0 bases, with 25 bases left in between. Germline-derived CDR1 and CDR2 are SGHKS and YYEKEE (reference sequence). This CDR3 is built from 21 residues.

This clonotype was picked up many times. The J gene is TRBJ2-3, the V gene TRBV21-1. TRBV21-1 is shown as a pseudogene. The CDR3 loop spans 17 amino acids. CDR3 sequence: CASSKVVRPYWVDTQYF. The CDR3 DNA is TGTGCCAGCAGCAAAGTGGTACGACCCTATTGGGTAGATACGCAGTATTTT.

This clonotype has at least ten counts. The chain uses TRBV5-1 and TRBJ1-4; weak D call: TRBD1 (5 bases). Germline V gene sequence: CDR1 SGHRS, CDR2 YFSETQ. This CDR3 is built from 14 residues. Deletions cut 4 bases from V and 7 bases from J, with 14 bases between. The CDR3 sequence is CASSPGRGGEKLFF. DNA for the CDR3: TGCGCCAGCAGCCCTGGGAGGGGAGGTGAAAAACTGTTTTTT. The whole variable domain, remainder taken from reference TRBV5-1 and TRBJ1-4, is KAGVTQTPRYLIKTRGQQVTLSCSPISGHRSVSWYQQTPGQGLQFLFEYFSETQRNKGNFPGRFSGRQFSNSRSEMNVSTLELGDSALYLCASSPGRGGEKLFFGSGTQLSVL.

This clonotype was seen many times. The chain joins TRBV10-3 to TRBJ1-2; 11 positions agree with TRBD1. CDR1 is ENHRY, CDR2 SYGVKD, per germline. V shed 2 bases and J 1 base; nucleotides not matched to a gene: 6. The CDR3 loop spans 17 amino acids. Written as DNA, the CDR3 is TGTGCCATCAGTGAGCCGGACAGGGGGCCTATTAACTATGGCTACACCTTC. This encodes CAISEPDRGPINYGYTF.

In its sample, this clonotype was seen many times. This chain joins TRBV3-1 and TRBJ1-6; 10 bases align to TRBD1. The CDR3 runs to 17 residues. Germline V gives CDR1 LGHDT, CDR2 YNNKEL (reference sequence). V trimming: 2 bases; J trimming: 8 bases; junction bases outside the gene matches: 9. The CDR3 nucleotides are TGTGCCAGCAGCCAACTCCCAGCCGGGACAGGGGATTCACCCCTCCACTTT. Residues: CASSQLPAGTGDSPLHF.

This clonotype was seen at least ten times. The rearrangement joins TRBV5-6 to TRBJ1-1; possible D gene TRBD1, 5 bases. The CDR3 totals 16 residues. The V end lost 0 bases, the J end lost 6 bases, and 18 bases lay between the germline ends. The germline V gene has CDR1 SGHDT and CDR2 YYEEEE. The chain's CDR3 is CASSLVGAEIISEAFF. In nucleotides, the CDR3 is TGTGCCAGCAGCTTGGTAGGGGCAGAGATAATCTCTGAAGCTTTCTTT.

Note on this clonotype: A much larger clone lies a single base off, so this may be a read error. No conserved phenylalanine or tryptophan ends this CDR3, so it is likely a read error. The rearrangement uses TRBV5-1 and TRBJ1-2; 11 positions match TRBD1. Germline lookup yields CDR1 SGHRS and CDR2 YFSETQ. This CDR3 is 14 amino acids long. Trimming took 2 bases from V and 4 from J; bases not matched to a gene: 1. The CDR3 nucleotides are TGCGCCAGCAGCTTCGGGACAGGGGGCTATGGCTACACCATC. Translated, it gives CASSFGTGGYGYTI.